These 7 T cell receptor beta chains were all obtained from the same sample, sequenced in a study of T-cell memory formation after mild COVID-19. In TCRdb, the 5' RACE reads were re-called with MiXCR into one record per CDR3 protein. Of fewer than 650,000 distinct CDR3 sequences listed, 15% to 20% are singletons. Input material: PBMCs or a T cell subset sorted from them (not recorded which). The source of these receptors is an adult woman who had mild COVID-19 (a few samples of this study predate the infection). Cell type and time point are not known.

Concerning this clonotype: Without the conserved terminal phenylalanine or tryptophan, this CDR3 likely stems from a read error. V and J are TRBV9 and TRBJ2-5; tentatively, D is TRBD2 (6 bases). The CDR3 has 14 amino acids. CDR1 and CDR2 (germline): SGDLS, YYNGEE. Trimming cost V 3 bases and J 7 bases, with 16 bases left between them. CDR3 nucleotides: TGTGCCAGCAGCGCGAGCGGGCCGGCGGGGACCCAGTACTTA. This codes for CASSASGPAGTQYL.

CDR3: CASSDLGEPDPYGYTF. The CDR3 bases are TGTGCCAGCTCGGATTTGGGGGAACCCGATCCATATGGCTACACCTTC. The rearrangement joins TRBV6-5 to TRBJ1-2, with D perhaps TRBD1 (5 bases). Germline CDR1 and CDR2: MNHEY and SVGAGI. V shed 8 bases and J shed 5 bases, with 24 bases lying between them. The CDR3 loop spans 16 amino acids.

As for this clonotype: A clone one base away is much larger, so this may be a read error. The chain joins TRBV2 to TRBJ2-1; tentatively, D is TRBD2 (5 bases). This CDR3 is 12 amino acids long. V was shortened by 3 bases and J by 7 bases, with 7 bases between the two germline ends. Germline V gene data show CDR1 as SNHLY and CDR2 as FYNNEI. CDR3 bases: TGTGCCAGCAGTGACCCGGGGAATGAGCAGTTCTTC. Protein product: CASSDPGNEQFF.

A remark on this clonotype: The junction shows a germline mismatch at one end, possibly a read error. V gene TRBV12-3 or TRBV12-4 combines with J gene TRBJ1-2; tentatively, D is TRBD1 (5 bases). The CDR3 sequence is 12 residues long. CDR3 nucleotides: TGTGACAGCAGCACCAATGGGGGTGGCTACACCTTC. This translates into CDSSTNGGGYTF.

In this sample, this clonotype turned up a few times. The genes are TRBV2 and TRBJ2-3; 7 bases fit TRBD2. The germline CDR1 and CDR2 sequences are SNHLY and FYNNEI. V shed 6 bases, J shed 0 bases, and the junction held 24 bases outside the gene matches. The CDR3 covers 21 residues. In nucleotides, the CDR3 is TGTGCCAGCAGCAACGTAGGTAGTTGGCGGGGGAAAGATGCTAGCACAGATACGCAGTATTTT. This translates into CASSNVGSWRGKDASTDTQYF.

In its sample, this clonotype was seen a few times. The chain employs TRBV6-5 and TRBJ2-1; TRBD2 matches at 9 bases. In germline, CDR1 is MNHEY, CDR2 SVGAGI. The ends lost 9 bases at V and 10 bases at J; junction bases unmatched: 7. The CDR3 loop spans 12 amino acids. DNA of the CDR3: TGTGCCAGTTTTAATAGCGGGAGAGAGCAGTTCTTC. Translation: CASFNSGREQFF.

This clonotype was seen more than once but under ten times. This chain links TRBV19 with TRBJ2-7; D gene ambiguous. From germline, CDR1 is LNHDA and CDR2 SQIVND (reference sequence). This CDR3 region has 15 residues. Trimming shortened V by 1 base and J by 0 bases, and 10 bases separated the two germline ends. CDR3 nucleotide sequence: TGTGCCAGTAGTATAGTTTGGACGGCCTCCTACGAGCAGTACTTC. Translated: CASSIVWTASYEQYF.